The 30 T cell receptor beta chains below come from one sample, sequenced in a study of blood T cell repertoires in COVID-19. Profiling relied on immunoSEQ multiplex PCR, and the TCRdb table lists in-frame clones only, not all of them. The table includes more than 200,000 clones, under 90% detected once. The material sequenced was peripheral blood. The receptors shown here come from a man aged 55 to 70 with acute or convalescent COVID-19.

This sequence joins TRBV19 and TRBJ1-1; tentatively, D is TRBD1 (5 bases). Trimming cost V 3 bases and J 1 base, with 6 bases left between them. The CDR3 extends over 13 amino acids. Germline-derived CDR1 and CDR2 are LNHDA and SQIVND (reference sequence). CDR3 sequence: CASSIDRNTEAFF. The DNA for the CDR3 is TGTGCCAGTAGTATCGACAGGAACACTGAAGCTTTCTTT.

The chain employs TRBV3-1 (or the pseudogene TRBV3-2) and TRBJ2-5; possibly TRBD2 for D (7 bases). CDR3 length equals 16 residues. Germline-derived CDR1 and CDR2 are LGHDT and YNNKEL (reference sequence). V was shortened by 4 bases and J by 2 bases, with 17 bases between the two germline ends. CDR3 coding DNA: TGTGCCAGCAGCCCCCCAGGGCGGGGGCTTCAAGAGACCCAGTACTTC. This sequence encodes CASSPPGRGLQETQYF.

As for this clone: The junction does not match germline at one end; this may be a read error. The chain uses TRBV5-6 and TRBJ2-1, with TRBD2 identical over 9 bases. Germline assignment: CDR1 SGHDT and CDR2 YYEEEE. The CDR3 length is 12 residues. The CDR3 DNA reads TGTGCCAGCACCCGGGTGGGGACTAGCCCAGTCTTC. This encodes CASTRVGTSPVF.

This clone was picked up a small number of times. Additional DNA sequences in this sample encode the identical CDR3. The CDR3 nucleotides are TGTGCCAGCAGTTCTGACACCGGGGAGCTGTTTTTT. It specifies CASSSDTGELFF. The gene calls are TRBV12-3 or TRBV12-4 and TRBJ2-2; no firm D call. Trimming removed 4 bases from V and 3 bases from J, with 3 bases in between. The CDR3 runs to 12 residues.

The CDR3 reads CASSLEPKTYNEQFF. The CDR3 DNA follows: TGCGCCAGCAGCTTGGAGCCCAAAACCTACAATGAGCAGTTCTTC. The chain has TRBV5-1 and TRBJ2-1; D unclear. Germline V gives CDR1 SGHRS, CDR2 YFSETQ. The CDR3 is 15 amino acids. Trimming took off 0 bases at V and 2 bases at J, with 9 bases between the two ends.

The CDR3 sequence is CASTPLTGRIPYGYTF. The DNA for the CDR3 is TGTGCCAGTACCCCCTTGACAGGGCGAATTCCCTATGGCTACACCTTC. The genes are TRBV19 and TRBJ1-2; 7 bases align to TRBD1. Germline V gene data show CDR1 as LNHDA and CDR2 as SQIVND (reference sequence). This CDR3 region has 16 residues. Trimming cost V 7 bases and J 4 bases; bases outside gene matches: 15.

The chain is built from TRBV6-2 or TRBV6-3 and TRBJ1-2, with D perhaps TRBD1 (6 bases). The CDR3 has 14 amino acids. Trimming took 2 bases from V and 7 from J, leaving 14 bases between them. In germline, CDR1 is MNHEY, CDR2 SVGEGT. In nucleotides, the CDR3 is TGTGCCAGCAGTTACCCGATGGGGACAACTGGCTACACCTTC. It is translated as CASSYPMGTTGYTF.

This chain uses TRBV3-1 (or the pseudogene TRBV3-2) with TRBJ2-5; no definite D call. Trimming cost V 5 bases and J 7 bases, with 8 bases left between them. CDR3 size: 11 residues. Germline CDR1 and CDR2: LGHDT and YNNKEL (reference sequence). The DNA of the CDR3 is TGTGCCAGCAGCAGCCGAGGGACCCAGTACTTC. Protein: CASSSRGTQYF.

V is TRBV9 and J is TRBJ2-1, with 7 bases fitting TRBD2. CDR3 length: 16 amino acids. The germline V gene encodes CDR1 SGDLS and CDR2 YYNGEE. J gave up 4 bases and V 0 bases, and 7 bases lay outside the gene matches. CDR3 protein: CASSVVPGGTYNEQFF. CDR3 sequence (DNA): TGTGCCAGCAGCGTAGTTCCGGGAGGCACATACAATGAGCAGTTCTTC.

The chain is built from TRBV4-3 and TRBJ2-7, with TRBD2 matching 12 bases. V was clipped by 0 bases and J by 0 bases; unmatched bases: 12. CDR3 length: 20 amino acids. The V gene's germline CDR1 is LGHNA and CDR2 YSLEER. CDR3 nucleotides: TGCGCCAGCAGCCAAGAAGGGCTAGCGGGAGGGAAACTACTCTCCTACGAGCAGTACTTC. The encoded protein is CASSQEGLAGGKLLSYEQYF.

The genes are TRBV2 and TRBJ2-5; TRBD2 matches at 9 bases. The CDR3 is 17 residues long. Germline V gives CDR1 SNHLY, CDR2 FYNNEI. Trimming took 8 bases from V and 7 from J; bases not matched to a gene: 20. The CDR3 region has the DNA TGTGCCAGCGCCCTGGGAGCGGGGGGTCCCATGATTGGGACCCAGTACTTC. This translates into CASALGAGGPMIGTQYF.

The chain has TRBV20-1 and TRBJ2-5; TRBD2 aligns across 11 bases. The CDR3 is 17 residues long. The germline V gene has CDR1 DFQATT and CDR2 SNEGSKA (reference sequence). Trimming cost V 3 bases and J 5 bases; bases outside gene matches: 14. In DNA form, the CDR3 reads TGCAGTGCTAGTCAACTAGCGGGAGCTCAAGGCCTGGAGACCCAGTACTTC. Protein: CSASQLAGAQGLETQYF.

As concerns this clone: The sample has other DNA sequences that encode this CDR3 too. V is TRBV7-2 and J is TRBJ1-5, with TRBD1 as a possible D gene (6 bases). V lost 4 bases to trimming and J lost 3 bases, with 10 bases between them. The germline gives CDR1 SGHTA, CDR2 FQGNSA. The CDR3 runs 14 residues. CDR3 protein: CASSYRQANQPQHF. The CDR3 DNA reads TGTGCCAGCAGCTACAGACAGGCCAATCAGCCCCAGCATTTT.

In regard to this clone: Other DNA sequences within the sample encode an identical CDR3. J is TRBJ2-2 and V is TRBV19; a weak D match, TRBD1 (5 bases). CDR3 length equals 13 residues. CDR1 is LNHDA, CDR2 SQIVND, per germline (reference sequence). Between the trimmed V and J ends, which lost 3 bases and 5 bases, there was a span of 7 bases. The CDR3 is CASSMAGTGELFF. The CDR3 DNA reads TGTGCCAGTAGTATGGCAGGGACCGGGGAGCTGTTTTTT.

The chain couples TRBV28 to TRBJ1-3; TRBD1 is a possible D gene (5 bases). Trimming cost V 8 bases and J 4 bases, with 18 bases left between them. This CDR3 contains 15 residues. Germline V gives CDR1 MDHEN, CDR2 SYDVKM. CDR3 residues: CASSSAGKIGNTIYF. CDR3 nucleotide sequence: TGTGCCAGCTCCTCCGCAGGGAAGATAGGAAACACCATATATTTT.

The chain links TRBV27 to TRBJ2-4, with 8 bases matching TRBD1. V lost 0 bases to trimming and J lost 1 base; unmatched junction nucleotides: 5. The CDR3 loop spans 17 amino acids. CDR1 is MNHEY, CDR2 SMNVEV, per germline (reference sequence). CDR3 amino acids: CASSLSDRAGAKNIQYF. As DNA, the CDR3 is TGTGCCAGCAGTTTATCGGACAGGGCTGGGGCCAAAAACATTCAGTACTTC.

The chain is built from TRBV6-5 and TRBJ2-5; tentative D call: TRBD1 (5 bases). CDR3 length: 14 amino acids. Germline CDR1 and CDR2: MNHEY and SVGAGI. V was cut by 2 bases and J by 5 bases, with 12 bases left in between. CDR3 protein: CASSYGAGLETQYF. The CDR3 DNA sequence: TGTGCCAGCAGTTACGGGGCAGGGTTGGAGACCCAGTACTTC.

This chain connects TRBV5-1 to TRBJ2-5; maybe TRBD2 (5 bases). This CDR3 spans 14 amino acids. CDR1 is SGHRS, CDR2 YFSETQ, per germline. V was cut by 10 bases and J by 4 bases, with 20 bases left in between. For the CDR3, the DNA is TGCGCCTCCAGCCCCCGGGGAGACGTAGAGACCCAGTACTTC. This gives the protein CASSPRGDVETQYF.

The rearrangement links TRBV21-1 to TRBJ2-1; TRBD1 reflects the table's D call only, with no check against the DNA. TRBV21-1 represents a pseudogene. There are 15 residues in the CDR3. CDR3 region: CASSKPGQGWDEQFF. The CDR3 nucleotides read TGTGCCAGCAGTAAACCGGGACAGGGGTGGGATGAGCAGTTCTTC.

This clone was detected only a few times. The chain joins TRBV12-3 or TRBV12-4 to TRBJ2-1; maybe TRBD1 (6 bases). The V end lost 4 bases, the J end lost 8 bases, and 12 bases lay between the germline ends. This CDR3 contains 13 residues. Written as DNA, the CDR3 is TGTGCCAGCAGTTCACAGGGTTCGGATGAGCAGTTCTTC. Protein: CASSSQGSDEQFF.

The CDR3 region is CASTQGIGTDTQYF. Here the CDR3 DNA reads TGTGCCAGCACCCAGGGGATCGGCACAGATACGCAGTATTTT. The chain is built from TRBV7-9 and TRBJ2-3; D is perhaps TRBD1 (6 bases). V shed 7 bases and J shed 1 base, with 12 bases lying between them. This CDR3 spans 14 amino acids. Germline V CDR1 and CDR2: SEHNR, FQNEAQ (reference sequence).

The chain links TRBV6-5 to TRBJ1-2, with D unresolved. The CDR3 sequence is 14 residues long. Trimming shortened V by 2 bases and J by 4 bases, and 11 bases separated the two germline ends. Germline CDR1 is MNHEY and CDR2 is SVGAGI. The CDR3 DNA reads TGTGCCAGCAGTTACGGGTTGGCTAGCTATGGCTACACCTTC. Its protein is CASSYGLASYGYTF.

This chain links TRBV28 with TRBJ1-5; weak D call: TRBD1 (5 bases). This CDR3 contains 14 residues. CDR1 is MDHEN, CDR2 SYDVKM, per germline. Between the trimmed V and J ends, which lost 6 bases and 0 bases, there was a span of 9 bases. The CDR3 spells CASSPGDSNQPQHF. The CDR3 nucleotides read TGTGCCAGCAGCCCGGGGGATAGCAATCAGCCCCAGCATTTT.

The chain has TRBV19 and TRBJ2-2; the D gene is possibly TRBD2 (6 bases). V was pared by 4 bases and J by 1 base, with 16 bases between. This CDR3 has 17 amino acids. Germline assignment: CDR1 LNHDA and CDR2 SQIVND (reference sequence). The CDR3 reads CASSNPSGGVNTGELFF. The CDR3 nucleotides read TGTGCCAGTAGTAACCCCTCCGGCGGGGTGAACACCGGGGAGCTGTTTTTT.

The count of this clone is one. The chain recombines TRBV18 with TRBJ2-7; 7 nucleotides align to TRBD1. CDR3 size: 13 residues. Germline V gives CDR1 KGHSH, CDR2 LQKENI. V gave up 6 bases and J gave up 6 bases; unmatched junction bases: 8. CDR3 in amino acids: CASSPEGAIEQYF. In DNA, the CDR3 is TGTGCCAGCTCTCCAGAGGGGGCAATCGAGCAGTACTTC.

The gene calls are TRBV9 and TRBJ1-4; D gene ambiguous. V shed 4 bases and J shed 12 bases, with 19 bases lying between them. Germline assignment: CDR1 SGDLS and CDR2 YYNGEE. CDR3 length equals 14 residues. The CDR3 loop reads CASSTREGFEELFF. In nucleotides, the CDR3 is TGTGCCAGCAGCACTAGGGAAGGTTTTGAGGAACTGTTTTTT.

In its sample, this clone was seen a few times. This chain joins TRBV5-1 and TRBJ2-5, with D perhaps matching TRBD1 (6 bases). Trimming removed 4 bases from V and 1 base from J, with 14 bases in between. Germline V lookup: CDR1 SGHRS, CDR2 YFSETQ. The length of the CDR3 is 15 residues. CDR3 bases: TGCGCCAGCAGCCCGAGACAGGCCGTCCAAGAGACCCAGTACTTC. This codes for CASSPRQAVQETQYF.

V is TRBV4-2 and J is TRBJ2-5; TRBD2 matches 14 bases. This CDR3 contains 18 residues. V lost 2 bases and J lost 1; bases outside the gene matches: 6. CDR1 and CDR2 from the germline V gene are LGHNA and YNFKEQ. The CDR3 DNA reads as TGTGCCAGCAGCCAAAGACTAGCGGGAGGGACGGCCCAAGAGACCCAGTACTTC. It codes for CASSQRLAGGTAQETQYF.

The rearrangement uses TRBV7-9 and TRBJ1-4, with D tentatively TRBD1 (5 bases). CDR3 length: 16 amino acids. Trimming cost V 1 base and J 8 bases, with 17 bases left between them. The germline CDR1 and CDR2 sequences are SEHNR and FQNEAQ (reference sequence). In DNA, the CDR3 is TGTGCCAGCAGCTTAGTTCCCGGCGGGGCGGGGGAAAAACTGTTTTTT. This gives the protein CASSLVPGGAGEKLFF.

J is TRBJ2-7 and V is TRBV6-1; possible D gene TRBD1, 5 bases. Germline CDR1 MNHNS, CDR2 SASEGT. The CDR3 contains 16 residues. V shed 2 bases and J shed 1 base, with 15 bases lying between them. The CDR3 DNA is TGTGCCAGCAGTGAATTTACAGGCTCATTTTCCTACGAGCAGTACTTC. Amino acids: CASSEFTGSFSYEQYF.